This passage covers 21 T cell receptor beta chains from one sample sequenced in a study of vaccination effects on CD4 cells after COVID-19. Using viral peptide pools, the ViraFEST assay grew out antigen-specific CD4+ T cells prior to sequencing. It was after approximately 10 days of culture that CD4+ T cells were isolated. People in the vaccine group had not been infected with SARS-CoV-2 before, and their nucleocapsid antibodies were negative. Their target antigens are unknown. TCRdb keeps only in-frame clones here, not all; method: immunoSEQ multiplex PCR. In the table there are approximately 28,000 clones, roughly 73% of which are singletons. Source: CD4+ T cells from PBMCs cultured with HCoV-NL63 spike peptides, taken before COVID-19 vaccination. These receptors all come from a human donor who received a COVID-19 vaccine.

This clone is large in the sample. The V and J genes are TRBV7-9 and TRBJ1-5; no reliable D call. CDR1 SEHNR and CDR2 FQNEAQ come from the germline V gene (reference sequence). The CDR3 length is 16 residues. The ends were cut back, 3 bases at V and 7 bases at J, with 19 bases in the middle. In DNA, the CDR3 is TGTGCCAGCAGCTTGTATATGGGAACCCAGAGGCAGCCCCAGCATTTT. Its protein product is CASSLYMGTQRQPQHF. Full variable domain (missing parts from reference TRBV7-9 and TRBJ1-5): DTGVSQNPRHKITKRGQNVTFRCDPISEHNRLYWYRQTLGQGPEFLTYFQNEAQLEKSRLLSDRFSAERPKGSFSTLEIQRTEQGDSAMYLCASSLYMGTQRQPQHFGDGTRLSIL.

The chain is built from TRBV6-1 and TRBJ1-6, with a possible D match to TRBD1 (6 bases). Germline V CDR1 and CDR2: MNHNS, SASEGT. The germline V and J ends were trimmed by 2 bases and 9 bases, with 17 bases remaining between them. This CDR3 is built from 16 residues. The CDR3 nucleotides are TGTGCCAGCAGTGAATCTCGGAGGGGGGTTGGTTCACCCCTCCACTTT. Amino acids: CASSESRRGVGSPLHF.

The V call is TRBV6-2 or TRBV6-3, the J call TRBJ2-2, with 8 positions matching TRBD2. V trimming: 4 bases; J trimming: 3 bases; junction bases outside the gene matches: 7. Looked up from germline, CDR1 is MNHEY and CDR2 is SVGEGT. The CDR3 sequence is 16 residues long. This chain's CDR3 is CASSSLTSAHTGELFF. CDR3 nucleotides: TGTGCCAGCAGTTCCCTGACTAGCGCGCACACCGGGGAGCTGTTTTTT.

In regard to this clone: Compared with germline, one end of the junction differs, possibly owing to a read error. This chain links TRBV23-1 with TRBJ1-1, with D unclear. TRBV23-1 belongs to the ORF category, with a function that is uncertain. The CDR3 covers 16 residues. CDR3 bases: TGCGCCAGAAGTCATATAAGGGTCACAATGTACGCTGAAGCTTTCTTT. It specifies CARSHIRVTMYAEAFF.

Here the CDR3 DNA reads TGTGCCAGCAGCTTAGGAGGCCCGACTAATTCACCCCTCCACTTT. Translation: CASSLGGPTNSPLHF. The chain links TRBV7-6 to TRBJ1-6, with D hard to call. Trimming removed 1 base at V and 6 bases at J, with 10 bases between. Germline CDR1 reads SGHVS; CDR2 reads FNYEAQ. This CDR3 has 15 residues.

The gene calls are TRBV14 and TRBJ2-1; D remains unclear. Germline loops: CDR1 SGHDN, CDR2 FVKESK. The length of the CDR3 is 16 residues. Trimming stripped 4 bases from V and 2 bases from J, with 15 bases between. The CDR3 region has the DNA TGTGCCAGCAGCCCCTATGGTAGTATTACCTACAATGAGCAGTTCTTC. It yields the protein CASSPYGSITYNEQFF.

The chain uses TRBV3-1 (or the pseudogene TRBV3-2) and TRBJ1-4, with D uncertain. The V gene lost 2 bases and the J gene lost 8 bases, with 9 bases spanning the gap. Germline V gene data show CDR1 as LGHDT and CDR2 as YNNKEL (reference sequence). The CDR3 totals 13 residues. CDR3 bases: TGTGCCAGCAGCCAACAGGAGGGCGAAAAACTGTTTTTT. Translation gives CASSQQEGEKLFF.

With regard to this clone: An end of the junction differs from the germline gene, which may be a read error. V is TRBV5-1 and J is TRBJ1-1, with unresolved D. Germline V gene data show CDR1 as SGHRS and CDR2 as YFSETQ. The CDR3 spans 14 residues. The CDR3: CASSLASSFVGGSF. CDR3 nucleotide sequence: TGCGCCAGCAGCTTGGCCTCTTCGTTCGTGGGAGGTTCCTTT.

The V gene is TRBV7-2, the J gene TRBJ1-5; tentatively, D is TRBD1 (5 bases). Between the trimmed V and J ends, which lost 5 bases and 0 bases, there was a span of 14 bases. Germline V gives CDR1 SGHTA, CDR2 FQGNSA. The CDR3 length is 16 residues. The CDR3 loop reads CASSPSTEPSNQPQHF. Here the CDR3 DNA reads TGTGCCAGCAGCCCGTCGACAGAACCTAGCAATCAGCCCCAGCATTTT.

CDR3 in amino acids: CASSRDRGSSYEQYF. The CDR3 DNA reads TGTGCCAGCAGCCGGGACAGGGGGAGCTCCTACGAGCAGTACTTC. The V call is TRBV7-2, the J call TRBJ2-7; TRBD1 matches 11 bases. J was trimmed by 0 bases and V by 5 bases; bases with no gene match: 3. The CDR3 is 15 amino acids. Germline CDR1 and CDR2: SGHTA and FQGNSA.

This sequence joins TRBV19 and TRBJ2-2; possible D gene TRBD2, 5 bases. V lost 1 base and J lost 8, with 14 bases in between. The germline V gene has CDR1 LNHDA and CDR2 SQIVND (reference sequence). The CDR3 consists of 15 residues. This CDR3 reads CASSIGLAPPGELFF. The CDR3 DNA sequence: TGTGCCAGTAGTATAGGTCTAGCTCCCCCAGGGGAGCTGTTTTTT.

The CDR3 protein is CASSPDGGIGELFF. The CDR3 DNA follows: TGTGCCAGCAGCCCGGACGGGGGCATCGGGGAGCTGTTTTTT. The genes are TRBV7-2 and TRBJ2-2; D may correspond to TRBD1 or TRBD2 (6 bases each). The germline V gene has CDR1 SGHTA and CDR2 FQGNSA. With 5 bases removed from V and 7 bases from J, the gap between germline ends came to 14 bases. The CDR3 spans 14 residues.

The table lists this clone with a few counts. V is TRBV19 and J is TRBJ1-1; D is unclear. Germline-derived CDR1 and CDR2 are LNHDA and SQIVND (reference sequence). V gave up 1 base and J gave up 0 bases, with 6 bases separating them. This CDR3 is built from 14 residues. CDR3 loop: CASSIVGLNTEAFF. In nucleotides, the CDR3 is TGTGCCAGTAGTATAGTGGGGTTGAACACTGAAGCTTTCTTT.

In its sample, this clone is medium-sized. Other DNA sequences from this sample encode an identical CDR3 as well. The chain has TRBV19 and TRBJ1-6, with 9 positions matching TRBD1. CDR1 is LNHDA and CDR2 is SQIVND in the germline V gene (reference sequence). The V gene end was trimmed by 3 bases and the J gene end by 7 bases; junction bases not matched to a gene: 1. CDR3 length equals 14 residues. Here the CDR3 reads CASSIGTGNSPLHF. DNA for the CDR3: TGTGCCAGTAGTATTGGGACAGGGAATTCACCCCTCCACTTT.

The rearrangement joins TRBV9 to TRBJ2-1, with D tentatively TRBD1 or TRBD2 (5 bases each). With 4 bases removed from V and 2 bases from J, the gap between germline ends came to 13 bases. CDR3 length equals 15 residues. Germline CDR1 and CDR2: SGDLS and YYNGEE. The CDR3 sequence: CASSPRDATYNEQFF. In DNA form, the CDR3 reads TGTGCCAGCAGCCCCCGGGACGCCACCTACAATGAGCAGTTCTTC.

This chain connects TRBV14 to TRBJ1-2; 9 bases are a match to TRBD1. Germline V gene lookup returns CDR1 SGHDN and CDR2 FVKESK. Trimming took 4 bases from V and 4 from J; bases not matched to a gene: 16. The CDR3 length is 18 residues. In DNA, the CDR3 is TGTGCCAGCAGCCCAATCAACAGGGGGCGCGGACTGATCTATGGCTACACCTTC. Protein product: CASSPINRGRGLIYGYTF. The variable domain in full, with the rest retrieved from reference TRBV14 and TRBJ1-2, is EAGVTQFPSHSVIEKGQTVTLRCDPISGHDNLYWYRRVMGKEIKFLLHFVKESKQDESGMPNNRFLAERTGGTYSTLKVQPAELEDSGVYFCASSPINRGRGLIYGYTFGSGTRLTVV.

In this sample, this clone turned up a few times. The chain links TRBV14 to TRBJ2-5; a weak D match, TRBD1 (6 bases). CDR1 SGHDN and CDR2 FVKESK come from the germline V gene. V was shortened by 1 base and J by 5 bases, with 11 bases between the two germline ends. The CDR3 has 14 amino acids. CDR3 region: CASSQGGGVETQYF. The CDR3 nucleotides are TGTGCCAGCAGCCAAGGAGGGGGTGTGGAGACCCAGTACTTC.

V gene TRBV19 combines with J gene TRBJ1-5, with 8 bases fitting TRBD1. Losses at the gene ends were 3 bases for V and 6 bases for J; bases not matched to a gene: 1. This CDR3 has 13 residues. Per germline, CDR1 LNHDA and CDR2 SQIVND (reference sequence). This CDR3 reads CASSIRGPQPQHF. The CDR3 nucleotides are TGTGCCAGTAGTATCAGGGGGCCTCAGCCCCAGCATTTT.

CDR3 residues: CASSYKRTFNEQFF. Here the CDR3 DNA reads TGTGCCAGCAGTTATAAGCGTACCTTCAATGAGCAGTTCTTC. This chain links TRBV6-8 with TRBJ2-1; no clear D. The CDR3 runs 14 residues. The V end was cut by 3 bases, the J end by 6 bases, with 12 bases between. CDR1 MNHGY and CDR2 SAAAGT come from the germline V gene.

The chain is built from TRBV6-5 and TRBJ1-3, with D unresolved. V was clipped by 6 bases and J by 7 bases, with 10 bases between them. CDR1 and CDR2 (germline): MNHEY, SVGAGI. CDR3 length equals 12 residues. In DNA form, the CDR3 reads TGTGCCAGCAGGGACGGATCTAACACCATATATTTT. It specifies CASRDGSNTIYF.

This clone was picked up a small number of times. CDR3 protein: CASSLYRYGYTF. CDR3 DNA: TGTGCCAGCAGTTTGTACCGCTATGGCTACACCTTC. V is TRBV28 and J is TRBJ1-2; D remains unclear. Trimming shortened V by 3 bases and J by 4 bases, and 6 bases separated the two germline ends. The V gene's germline CDR1 is MDHEN and CDR2 SYDVKM. The CDR3 covers 12 residues.